This T cell receptor beta chain was recorded in a study of cytomegalovirus exposure and HLA in healthy donors. Study conclusions and caveats: Later analysis showed most CMV-associated TCR beta chains appearing HLA-restricted. A later analysis appeared to link common viral pathogens to several of the most significant clusters. Accurate prediction of most subjects' HLA-A and HLA-B alleles from TCR beta sequences was reported. TCR beta chain V- and J-gene trimming was linked, in a later analysis, to a missense variant in DCLRE1C.

J lost 5 bases, V lost 5 bases, and 5 bases had no gene match. Per the germline V gene, CDR1 is ENHRY and CDR2 is SYGVKD. This CDR3 comprises 14 residues. PCR employed 60 Vbeta and 13 Jbeta primers. Only in-frame clones appear in the TCRdb table, and some are missing; sequencing was by immunoSEQ multiplex PCR. Found here are approximately 240,000 clones, roughly 79% of them singletons; the top ten hold 0.58%. A word on this clone: What it binds is unknown.

The chain has TRBV10-3 and TRBJ2-5; TRBD1 agrees at 10 bases. The clonotype was recovered from a woman aged 40 to 55 in good health and CMV-seronegative. The sequenced sample consisted of PBMCs. This CDR3 is CAISTGTGVETQYF. The CDR3 region has the DNA TGTGCCATCAGTACCGGGACAGGGGTGGAGACCCAGTACTTC.